The 3 T cell receptor beta chains below all came from one sample that was sequenced in a study of CD8 T cells in ankylosing spondylitis (dated by TCRdb to 2017 to 2019). The library was obtained by 5' RACE. The sequencing machine was an Illumina HiSeq 2500. Through fastp at Q25 and MiXCR, TCRdb rebuilt clones from the public reads, retaining in-frame beta chains. Each CDR3 protein gets just one entry, which takes the most common genes and DNA from the rows behind it. Counted in this sample were about 330,000 distinct CDR3 sequences; around 8% of them appeared once. Roughly 15% of the sample comes from the top ten. No antigen has been assigned to these receptors. Study-level results and caveats: A TCR beta motif of several highly homologous amino acid variants appeared characteristic of blood from ankylosing spondylitis patients.

Sequencing was carried out using blood, either unsorted or a sorted T cell fraction (not recorded which). The receptors here all came from a male donor with ankylosing spondylitis.

This clonotype was seen only a few times. The rearrangement uses TRBV5-4 and TRBJ2-1; D possibly corresponds to TRBD2 (7 bases). V was pared by 6 bases and J by 7 bases, with 17 bases between. The CDR3 loop spans 14 amino acids. CDR1 and CDR2 (germline): SGHNT, YYREEE (reference sequence). The CDR3 nucleotides are TGTGCCAGCACCCCGGGGGGCCGGGGGAATGAGCAGTTCTTC. This codes for CASTPGGRGNEQFF. Together with reference TRBV5-4 and TRBJ2-1, the CDR3 gives the full variable domain: ETGVTQSPTHLIKTRGQQVTLRCSSQSGHNTVSWYQQALGQGPQFIFQYYREEENGRGNFPPRFSGLQFPNYSSELNVNALELDDSALYLCASTPGGRGNEQFFGPGTRLTVL.

This clonotype has just a few counts. V is TRBV18 and J is TRBJ1-5; 8 bases agree with TRBD1. The V gene end was trimmed by 2 bases and the J gene end by 1 base; junction bases not matched to a gene: 4. This CDR3 is 16 amino acids long. Looked up from germline, CDR1 is KGHSH and CDR2 is LQKENI. CDR3 region: CASSPSQGASNQPQHF. The CDR3 coding sequence is TGTGCCAGCTCACCATCCCAGGGGGCAAGCAATCAGCCCCAGCATTTT.

V gene TRBV14 combines with J gene TRBJ2-6; D perhaps matches TRBD2 (6 bases). The germline gives CDR1 SGHDN, CDR2 FVKESK. CDR3 size: 16 residues. Trimming removed 4 bases from V and 3 bases from J, with 13 bases in between. In nucleotides, the CDR3 is TGTGCCAGCAGCCCGATTACGGGAGATGGGGCCAACGTCCTGACTTTC. The encoded protein is CASSPITGDGANVLTF.